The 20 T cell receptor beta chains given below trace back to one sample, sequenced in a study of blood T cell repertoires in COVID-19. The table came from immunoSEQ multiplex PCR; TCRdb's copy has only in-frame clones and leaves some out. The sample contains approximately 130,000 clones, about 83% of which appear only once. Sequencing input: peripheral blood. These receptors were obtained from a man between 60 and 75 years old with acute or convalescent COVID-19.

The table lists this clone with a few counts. CDR3 DNA sequence: TGTGCCAGCAGCTTCCGGGACAGGGACGCCGGGGAGCTGTTTTTT. It specifies CASSFRDRDAGELFF. The rearrangement joins TRBV7-2 to TRBJ2-2; 9 nucleotides line up with TRBD1. Germline V lookup: CDR1 SGHTA, CDR2 FQGNSA. This CDR3 comprises 15 residues. The trim removed 3 bases at V and 6 bases at J, leaving 5 bases unmatched.

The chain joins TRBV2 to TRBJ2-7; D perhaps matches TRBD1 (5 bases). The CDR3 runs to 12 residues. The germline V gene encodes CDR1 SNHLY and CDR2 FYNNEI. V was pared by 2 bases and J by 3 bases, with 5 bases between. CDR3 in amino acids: CASSEQGYEQYF. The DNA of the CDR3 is TGTGCCAGCAGTGAACAGGGCTACGAGCAGTACTTC. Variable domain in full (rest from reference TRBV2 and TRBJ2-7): EPEVTQTPSHQVTQMGQEVILRCVPISNHLYFYWYRQILGQKVEFLVSFYNNEISEKSEIFDDQFSVERPDGSNFTLKIRSTKLEDSAMYFCASSEQGYEQYFGPGTRLTVT.

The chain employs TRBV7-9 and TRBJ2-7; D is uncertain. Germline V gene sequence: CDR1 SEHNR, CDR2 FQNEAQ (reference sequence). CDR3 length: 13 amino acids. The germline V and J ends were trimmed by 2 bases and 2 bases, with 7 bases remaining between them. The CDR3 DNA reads TGTGCCAGCAGCTTAATGTCAGCCTACGAGCAGTACTTC. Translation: CASSLMSAYEQYF.

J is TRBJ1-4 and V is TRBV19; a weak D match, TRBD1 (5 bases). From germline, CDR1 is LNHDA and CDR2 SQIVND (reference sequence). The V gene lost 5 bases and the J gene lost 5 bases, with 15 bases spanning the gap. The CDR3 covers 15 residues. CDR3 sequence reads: CASSAAGEVNEKLFF. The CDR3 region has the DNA TGTGCCAGTAGTGCGGCGGGGGAAGTGAATGAAAAACTGTTTTTT.

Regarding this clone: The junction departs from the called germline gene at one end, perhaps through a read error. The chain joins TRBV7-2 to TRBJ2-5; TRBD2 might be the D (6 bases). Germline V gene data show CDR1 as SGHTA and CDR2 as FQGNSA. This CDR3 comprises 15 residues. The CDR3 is CASSPRLVYQETQYF. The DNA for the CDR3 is TGTGCCAGCAGTCCTCGACTAGTCTACCAGGAGACCCAGTACTTC.

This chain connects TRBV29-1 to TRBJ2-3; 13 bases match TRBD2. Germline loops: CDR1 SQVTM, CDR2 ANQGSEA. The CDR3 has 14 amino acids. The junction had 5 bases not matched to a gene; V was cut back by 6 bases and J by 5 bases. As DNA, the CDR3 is TGCAGCGTGACCGGGACTAGCGGGATAGATACGCAGTATTTT. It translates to CSVTGTSGIDTQYF.

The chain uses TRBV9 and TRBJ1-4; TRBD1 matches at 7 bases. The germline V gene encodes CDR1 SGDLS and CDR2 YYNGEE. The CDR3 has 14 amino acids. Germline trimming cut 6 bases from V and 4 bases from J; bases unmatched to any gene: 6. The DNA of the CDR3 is TGTGCCAGCACCGTTGGGACAGATAATGAAAAACTGTTTTTT. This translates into CASTVGTDNEKLFF.

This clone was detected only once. The CDR3 is CASSLGGTVNTGELFF. In DNA, the CDR3 is TGTGCCAGCAGTTTAGGGGGGACAGTCAACACCGGGGAGCTGTTTTTT. The chain links TRBV28 to TRBJ2-2; D perhaps matches TRBD1 (7 bases). CDR1 MDHEN and CDR2 SYDVKM come from the germline V gene. Trimming shortened V by 2 bases and J by 2 bases, and 12 bases separated the two germline ends. CDR3 length: 16 residues.

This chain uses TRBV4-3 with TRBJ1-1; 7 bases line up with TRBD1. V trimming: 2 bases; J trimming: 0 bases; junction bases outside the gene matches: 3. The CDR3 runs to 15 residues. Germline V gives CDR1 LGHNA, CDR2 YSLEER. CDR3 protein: CASSQSGTVNTEAFF. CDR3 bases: TGCGCCAGCAGCCAATCCGGGACAGTGAACACTGAAGCTTTCTTT.

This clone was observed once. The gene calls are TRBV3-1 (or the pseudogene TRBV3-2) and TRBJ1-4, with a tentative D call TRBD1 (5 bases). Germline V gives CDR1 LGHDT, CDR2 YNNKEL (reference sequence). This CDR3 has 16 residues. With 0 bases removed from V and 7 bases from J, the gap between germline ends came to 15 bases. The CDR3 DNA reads TGTGCCAGCAGCCAAGATCAAGGGGCAGCGCGTGAAAAACTGTTTTTT. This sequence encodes CASSQDQGAAREKLFF.

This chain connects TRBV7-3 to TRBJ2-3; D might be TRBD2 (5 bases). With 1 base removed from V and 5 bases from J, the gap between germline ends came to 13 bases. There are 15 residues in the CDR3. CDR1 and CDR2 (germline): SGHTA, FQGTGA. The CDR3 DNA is TGTGCCAGCAGCTTAAGTCGAGGGAGTGGAGATACGCAGTATTTT. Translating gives CASSLSRGSGDTQYF.

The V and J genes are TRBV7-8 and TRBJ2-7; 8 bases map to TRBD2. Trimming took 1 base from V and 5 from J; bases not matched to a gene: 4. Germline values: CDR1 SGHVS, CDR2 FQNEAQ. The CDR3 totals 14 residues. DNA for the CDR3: TGTGCCAGCAGCTTAGGGCCGGGAGGGAACGAGCAGTACTTC. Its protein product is CASSLGPGGNEQYF.

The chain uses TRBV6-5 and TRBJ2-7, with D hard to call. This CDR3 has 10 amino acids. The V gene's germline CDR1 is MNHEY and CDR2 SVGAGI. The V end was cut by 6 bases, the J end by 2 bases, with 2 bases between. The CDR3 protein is CASSTYEQYF. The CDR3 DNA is TGTGCCAGCAGCACCTACGAGCAGTACTTC.

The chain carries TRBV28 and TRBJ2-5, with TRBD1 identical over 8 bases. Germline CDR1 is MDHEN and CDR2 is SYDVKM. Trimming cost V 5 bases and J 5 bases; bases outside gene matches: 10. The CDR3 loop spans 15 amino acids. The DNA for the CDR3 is TGTGCCAGCAGTATCGGACAGGGTAGGGGGGAGACCCAGTACTTC. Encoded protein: CASSIGQGRGETQYF.

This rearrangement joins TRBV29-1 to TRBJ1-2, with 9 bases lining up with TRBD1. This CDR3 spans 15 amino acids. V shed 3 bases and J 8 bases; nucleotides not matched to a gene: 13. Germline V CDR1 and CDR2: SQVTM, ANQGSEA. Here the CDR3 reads CSVEGTGSGFYGYTF. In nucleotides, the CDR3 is TGCAGCGTTGAGGGGACAGGGTCGGGATTTTACGGCTACACCTTC.

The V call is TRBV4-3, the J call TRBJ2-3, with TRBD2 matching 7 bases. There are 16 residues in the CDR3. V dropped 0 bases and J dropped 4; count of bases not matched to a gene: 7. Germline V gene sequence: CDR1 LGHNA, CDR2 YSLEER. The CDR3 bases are TGCGCCAGCAGCCAAGATTGGGCGGGAGTCCCAGATACGCAGTATTTT. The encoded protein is CASSQDWAGVPDTQYF.

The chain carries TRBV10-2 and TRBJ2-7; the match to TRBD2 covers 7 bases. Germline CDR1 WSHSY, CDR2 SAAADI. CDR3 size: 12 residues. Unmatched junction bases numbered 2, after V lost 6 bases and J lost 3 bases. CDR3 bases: TGCGCCAGCAGCGGGACTAACTACGAGCAGTACTTC. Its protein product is CASSGTNYEQYF.

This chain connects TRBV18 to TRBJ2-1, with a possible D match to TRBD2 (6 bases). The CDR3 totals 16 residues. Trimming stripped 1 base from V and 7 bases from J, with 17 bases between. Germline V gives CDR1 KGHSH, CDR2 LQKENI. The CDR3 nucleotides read TGTGCCAGCTCACCACGTCCCGGGAGCGATGGGAATGAGCAGTTCTTC. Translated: CASSPRPGSDGNEQFF.

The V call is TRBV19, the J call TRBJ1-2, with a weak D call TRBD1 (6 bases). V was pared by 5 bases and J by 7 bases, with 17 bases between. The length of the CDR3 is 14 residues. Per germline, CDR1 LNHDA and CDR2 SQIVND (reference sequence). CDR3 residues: CASSSPGRGRGYTF. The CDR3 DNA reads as TGTGCCAGTAGTTCCCCGGGCAGGGGCCGTGGCTACACCTTC.

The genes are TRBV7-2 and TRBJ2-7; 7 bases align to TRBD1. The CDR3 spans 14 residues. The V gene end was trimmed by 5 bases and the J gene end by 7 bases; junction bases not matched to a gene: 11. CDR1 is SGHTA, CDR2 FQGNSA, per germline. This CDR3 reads CASSPGQASSEQYF. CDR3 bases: TGTGCCAGCAGCCCCGGACAGGCTTCCAGTGAGCAGTACTTC.